The 18 T cell receptor beta chains presented below share a single source sample, sequenced in a study of blood T cells in healthy people across ages. A second 7 to 11 cycle PCR used barcoded and J-beta primers. TCRdb re-analysed the 5' RACE reads in MiXCR, keeping a single row per CDR3 protein. Of around 1,500,000 distinct CDR3 sequences in the sample, roughly 40% were seen once. The sample was blood. Source of these receptors: a woman in her late teens or twenties in good health.

V is TRBV7-2 and J is TRBJ2-1, with 7 bases fitting TRBD2. The CDR3 has 15 amino acids. V lost 5 bases, J lost 2 bases, and 6 bases stayed unmatched. Per the germline V gene, CDR1 is SGHTA and CDR2 is FQGNSA. Written as DNA, the CDR3 is TGTGCCAGCAGCGCCCAGCGGGGTGCCTACAATGAGCAGTTCTTC. As protein: CASSAQRGAYNEQFF.

The chain joins TRBV3-1 to TRBJ1-1, with TRBD1 identical over 8 bases. The V segment lost 5 bases and the J segment 11 bases; nucleotides outside the gene matches: 10. Per germline, CDR1 LGHDT and CDR2 YNNKEL (reference sequence). This CDR3 comprises 13 residues. The CDR3 coding sequence is TGTGCCAGCAGCTCTCGCAGGGGGCGGTGGGCTTTCTTT. Residues: CASSSRRGRWAFF.

This clonotype was seen a handful of times. The chain links TRBV2 to TRBJ2-7, with a weak D call TRBD1 (6 bases). Per the germline V gene, CDR1 is SNHLY and CDR2 is FYNNEI. V dropped 7 bases and J dropped 4 bases, with 17 bases sitting between them. This CDR3 region has 14 residues. CDR3 protein: CASNPFRGGYEQYF. CDR3 coding DNA: TGTGCCAGCAACCCCTTTCGAGGGGGATACGAGCAGTACTTC.

The chain joins TRBV6-5 to TRBJ2-1; D not certain. This CDR3 has 13 amino acids. V lost 1 base and J lost 4, with 5 bases in between. Germline loops: CDR1 MNHEY, CDR2 SVGAGI. The CDR3 DNA sequence: TGTGCCAGCAGTTACTTCGGGTACAATGAGCAGTTCTTC. The encoded protein is CASSYFGYNEQFF.

A remark on this clonotype: At one boundary the junction diverges from the germline segment, which might be a read error. The CDR3 loop is CASREGLNTEAFF. The CDR3 nucleotides are TGTGCCAGCAGAGAAGGGCTAAACACTGAAGCTTTCTTT. The chain links TRBV6-1 to TRBJ1-1, with D unresolved. The germline V gene has CDR1 MNHNS and CDR2 SASEGT. The CDR3 length is 13 residues.

This clonotype was recorded a few times. The gene calls are TRBV5-1 and TRBJ2-5; D is perhaps TRBD1 (6 bases). Germline V CDR1 and CDR2: SGHRS, YFSETQ. Trimming stripped 4 bases from V and 3 bases from J, with 13 bases between. The CDR3 extends over 14 amino acids. CDR3 coding DNA: TGCGCCAGCAGCCCCGGGACAACCAAAGAGACCCAGTACTTC. Translated: CASSPGTTKETQYF.

The rearrangement links TRBV9 to TRBJ2-1; maybe TRBD2 (6 bases). The V gene's germline CDR1 is SGDLS and CDR2 YYNGEE. This CDR3 is built from 15 residues. The V end lost 0 bases, the J end lost 7 bases, and 14 bases lay between the germline ends. CDR3 protein: CASSVGAGPLNEQFF. The CDR3 nucleotides are TGTGCCAGCAGCGTAGGGGCGGGGCCGTTGAATGAGCAGTTCTTC.

The chain recombines TRBV6-4 with TRBJ2-3; TRBD1 agrees at 9 bases. Per germline, CDR1 MRHNA and CDR2 SNTAGT. The V gene end was trimmed by 2 bases and the J gene end by 4 bases; junction bases not matched to a gene: 4. This CDR3 has 15 amino acids. CDR3 coding DNA: TGTGCCAGCAGTGACGCGAGACAGGGGGCAGATACGCAGTATTTT. Encoded protein: CASSDARQGADTQYF.

The chain has TRBV14 and TRBJ2-1; unclear D gene. Trimming shortened V by 4 bases and J by 0 bases, and 19 bases separated the two germline ends. There are 18 residues in the CDR3. Per the germline V gene, CDR1 is SGHDN and CDR2 is FVKESK. CDR3 in DNA: TGTGCCAGCAGCCGGGCCTTGTCTTCTACGAGCTCCTACAATGAGCAGTTCTTC. Its translation: CASSRALSSTSSYNEQFF.

J is TRBJ1-1 and V is TRBV12-3 or TRBV12-4; 8 positions agree with TRBD1. V was clipped by 6 bases and J by 1 base; unmatched bases: 4. CDR3 length equals 14 residues. This CDR3 reads CASSNRGRNTEAFF. Here the CDR3 DNA reads TGTGCCAGCAGCAACAGGGGGAGGAACACTGAAGCTTTCTTT.

This clonotype came up a few times. V usage is TRBV3-1 and J usage is TRBJ1-2; D remains unclear. V was shortened by 1 base and J by 6 bases, with 12 bases between the two germline ends. This CDR3 comprises 14 residues. CDR1 and CDR2 from the germline V gene are LGHDT and YNNKEL (reference sequence). The CDR3 region is CASSQVSGTDGYTF. The CDR3 DNA follows: TGTGCCAGCAGCCAAGTATCGGGAACGGATGGCTACACCTTC.

The chain has TRBV20-1 and TRBJ2-1; TRBD2 agrees at 7 bases. The CDR3 consists of 12 residues. The V gene end was trimmed by 2 bases and the J gene end by 12 bases; junction bases not matched to a gene: 7. Germline CDR1 and CDR2: DFQATT and SNEGSKA (reference sequence). The chain's CDR3 is CSARPSGAGQFF. CDR3 DNA sequence: TGCAGTGCTAGACCCAGCGGGGCGGGGCAGTTCTTC.

In this sample, this clonotype turned up a few times. The chain links TRBV28 to TRBJ2-1; D is unresolved. The V gene's germline CDR1 is MDHEN and CDR2 SYDVKM. The CDR3 is 14 residues long. Deletions cut 1 base from V and 6 bases from J, with 10 bases between. As DNA, the CDR3 is TGTGCCAGCAGTTTATTCTTAGATGCCAATGAGCAGTTCTTC. Amino acids: CASSLFLDANEQFF. Supplemented by reference TRBV28 and TRBJ2-1, the full variable domain reads DVKVTQSSRYLVKRTGEKVFLECVQDMDHENMFWYRQDPGLGLRLIYFSYDVKMKEKGDIPEGYSVSREKKERFSLILESASTNQTSMYLCASSLFLDANEQFFGPGTRLTVL.

The chain combines TRBV6-2 or TRBV6-3 with TRBJ2-1; 10 bases line up with TRBD2. The end of the DNA aligns better with TRBJ2-7, so the J call may be wrong. This CDR3 region has 15 residues. The germline CDR1 and CDR2 sequences are MNHEY and SVGEGT. In DNA, the CDR3 is TGTGCCAGCAGCCCTAGCGGGAGCCTGTACGATGAGCAGTACTTC. Its protein product is CASSPSGSLYDEQYF.

With regard to this clonotype: The junction does not match germline at one end; this may be a read error. The chain has TRBV10-3 and TRBJ2-7; D is perhaps TRBD1 (7 bases). CDR1 and CDR2 from the germline V gene are ENHRY and SYGVKD. This CDR3 is built from 16 residues. CDR3 loop: CAISDGSRGVSDEQYF. The CDR3 coding sequence is TGTGCCATCAGTGATGGCAGCAGGGGGGTCTCCGACGAGCAGTACTTC.

In its sample, this clonotype was seen a few times. This chain uses TRBV4-1 with TRBJ2-1; 9 bases are shared with TRBD2. The germline V gene encodes CDR1 MGHRA and CDR2 YSYEKL. The trim removed 4 bases at V and 14 bases at J, leaving 18 bases unmatched. The CDR3 spans 16 residues. The CDR3 nucleotides read TGCGCCAGCAGCCCCCATGGTAGCGGGAGACAGGTGGGGGAGTTCTTC. Protein sequence: CASSPHGSGRQVGEFF.

There are many counts of this clonotype. At one boundary the junction diverges from the germline segment, which might be a read error. This chain joins TRBV12-3 or TRBV12-4 and TRBJ2-3; 10 nucleotides agree with TRBD2. CDR3 size: 16 residues. The CDR3 DNA is TGTGCCAGCAGCTTAGGTCTAGCGGGAGTAACAGATACGCAGTATTTT. Translation gives CASSLGLAGVTDTQYF.

This clonotype was seen a handful of times. The rearrangement links TRBV7-6 to TRBJ1-3, with TRBD1 identical over 9 bases. CDR1 and CDR2 from the germline V gene are SGHVS and FNYEAQ. With V trimmed by 5 bases and J by 3 bases, 11 bases remained unmatched. The CDR3 loop spans 17 amino acids. CDR3 DNA sequence: TGTGCCAGCAGCCCGGCGGGACAGGGTTTGATTGGAAACACCATATATTTT. Translation: CASSPAGQGLIGNTIYF.